Each of the 27 T cell receptor beta chains below was sequenced from the same sample in a study of graft-versus-host responses after intestinal transplantation. These receptors' antigens are unknown. Using immunoSEQ multiplex PCR, the repertoire was profiled, and TCRdb retains in-frame clones only, with some absent. The profile covers around 93,000 clones, with about 89% appearing a single time and around 6% taken by the ten largest. This specimen was unstimulated CD8+ T cells sorted from spleen or lymph node cells, taken before intestinal transplant. These receptors all stem from a human donor who received an intestinal transplant.

V gene TRBV7-2 combines with J gene TRBJ2-5; D possibly corresponds to TRBD2 (5 bases). The tail of the sequence fits TRBJ2-7 better, so the J call may be wrong. Germline values: CDR1 SGHTA, CDR2 FQGNSA. CDR3 length: 16 amino acids. DNA of the CDR3: TGTGCCAGCAGCTTAGGAAGGGAGACCCCATATAACGAGCAGTACTTC. As protein: CASSLGRETPYNEQYF.

The chain is built from TRBV5-6 and TRBJ2-7; 7 bases line up with TRBD1. With V trimmed by 0 bases and J by 4 bases, 4 bases remained unmatched. The CDR3 has 14 residues. The V gene's germline CDR1 is SGHDT and CDR2 YYEEEE. CDR3 sequence (DNA): TGTGCCAGCAGCTTGGAACAGACAGGGTACGAGCAGTACTTC. Translating gives CASSLEQTGYEQYF.

The chain has TRBV7-3 and TRBJ2-7; tentatively, D is TRBD2 (5 bases). Germline V lookup: CDR1 SGHTA, CDR2 FQGTGA. The CDR3 contains 13 residues. Trimming took 4 bases from V and 4 from J, leaving 11 bases between them. The CDR3: CASSSSEGYEQYF. DNA for the CDR3: TGTGCCAGCAGCTCGTCAGAGGGTTACGAGCAGTACTTC.

V usage is TRBV6-5 and J usage is TRBJ2-1; 10 bases fit TRBD2. In germline, CDR1 is MNHEY, CDR2 SVGAGI. The V and J ends lost 4 bases and 5 bases, in that order; junction bases with no gene match: 5. There are 15 residues in the CDR3. CDR3 in DNA: TGTGCCAGCAGTTTGTCTAGCGGGGGAAACAATGAGCAGTTCTTC. The encoded protein is CASSLSSGGNNEQFF.

The J gene is TRBJ2-5, the V gene TRBV9, with D possibly called TRBD1 or TRBD2 (5 bases each). The V gene's germline CDR1 is SGDLS and CDR2 YYNGEE. Trimming removed 1 base at V and 4 bases at J, with 14 bases between. This CDR3 region has 15 residues. The CDR3 loop reads CASSVYGDPPETQYF. The CDR3 region has the DNA TGTGCCAGCAGCGTATATGGGGACCCACCAGAGACCCAGTACTTC.

This chain joins TRBV7-6 and TRBJ1-1; D not resolved. This CDR3 is built from 13 residues. Between the trimmed V and J ends, which lost 5 bases and 1 base, there was a span of 8 bases. Germline V CDR1 and CDR2: SGHVS, FNYEAQ. CDR3 sequence (DNA): TGTGCCAGCAGCCGGACGGAGAACACTGAAGCTTTCTTT. Translated, it gives CASSRTENTEAFF.

V and J are TRBV7-2 and TRBJ2-1; D is ambiguous. The ends were cut back, 1 base at V and 0 bases at J, with 10 bases in the middle. The V gene's germline CDR1 is SGHTA and CDR2 FQGNSA. The CDR3 sequence is 16 residues long. This CDR3 reads CASSLDAGSSYNEQFF. The CDR3 coding sequence is TGTGCCAGCAGCTTAGATGCCGGAAGCTCCTACAATGAGCAGTTCTTC.

The chain joins TRBV13 to TRBJ1-5; D remains unclear. There are 14 residues in the CDR3. Germline values: CDR1 PRHDT, CDR2 FYEKMQ (reference sequence). V was pared by 4 bases and J by 7 bases, with 14 bases between. CDR3: CASSSGGFGQPQHF. Here the CDR3 DNA reads TGTGCCAGCAGCTCGGGCGGGTTCGGACAGCCCCAGCATTTT.

In this sample, this clone turned up once. The chain combines TRBV9 with TRBJ1-2; D unresolved. This CDR3 spans 14 amino acids. Germline assignment: CDR1 SGDLS and CDR2 YYNGEE. V lost 0 bases and J lost 7, with 13 bases in between. The CDR3 here is CASSVEAGNLGYTF. In DNA form, the CDR3 reads TGTGCCAGCAGCGTAGAGGCCGGAAACCTTGGCTACACCTTC.

A single count supports this clone. The V gene is TRBV6-4, the J gene TRBJ2-2; D gene unclear. Trimming cost V 0 bases and J 0 bases, with 11 bases left between them. Germline V gene sequence: CDR1 MRHNA, CDR2 SNTAGT. The CDR3 has 17 residues. The CDR3 here is CASSDSISGSNTGELFF. The CDR3, as DNA: TGTGCCAGCAGTGACTCGATTTCCGGGTCGAACACCGGGGAGCTGTTTTTT.

This chain links TRBV7-9 with TRBJ1-4, with unresolved D. This CDR3 comprises 15 residues. Per the germline V gene, CDR1 is SEHNR and CDR2 is FQNEAQ (reference sequence). V was trimmed by 5 bases and J by 8 bases, leaving 18 bases between them. The CDR3 nucleotides read TGTGCCAGCAGCCGAACCAAAACTGGGAAGGAAAAACTGTTTTTT. Protein sequence: CASSRTKTGKEKLFF.

This clone was counted once. The rearrangement joins TRBV6-6 to TRBJ2-1; no firm D call. The CDR3 has 13 amino acids. Germline V CDR1 and CDR2: MNHNY, SVGAGI (reference sequence). V was pared by 0 bases and J by 6 bases, with 6 bases between. In DNA, the CDR3 is TGTGCCAGCAGTTACTCGAAAGGCAATGAGCAGTTCTTC. Its translation: CASSYSKGNEQFF.

V gene TRBV5-6 combines with J gene TRBJ1-1; D unclear. Trimming cost V 2 bases and J 2 bases, with 19 bases left between them. Germline V gene sequence: CDR1 SGHDT, CDR2 YYEEEE. The CDR3 loop spans 17 amino acids. The CDR3 DNA reads as TGTGCCAGCAGCTTTACTGAGGGATGGGCGGTCAACACTGAAGCTTTCTTT. Translation gives CASSFTEGWAVNTEAFF.

In this sample, this clone turned up once. V and J are TRBV7-9 and TRBJ2-5; possible D gene TRBD2, 6 bases. CDR1 and CDR2 from the germline V gene are SEHNR and FQNEAQ (reference sequence). Trimming left V 0 bases short and J 2 bases short, with 7 bases between. The CDR3 is 14 residues long. In DNA form, the CDR3 reads TGTGCCAGCAGCTTAGCGCGGGGTCAAGAGACCCAGTACTTC. Its translation is CASSLARGQETQYF.

The chain uses TRBV10-2 and TRBJ2-7; TRBD2 is a possible D gene (6 bases). Trimming cost V 7 bases and J 6 bases, with 7 bases left between them. From germline, CDR1 is WSHSY and CDR2 SAAADI. The CDR3 contains 10 residues. The CDR3 is CASMEGEQYF. The CDR3 DNA follows: TGCGCCAGCATGGAGGGCGAGCAGTACTTC.

This chain links TRBV6-6 with TRBJ2-7; D uncertain. V lost 2 bases, J lost 0 bases, and 8 bases lay in between. This CDR3 spans 14 amino acids. The germline V gene encodes CDR1 MNHNY and CDR2 SVGAGI (reference sequence). CDR3 coding DNA: TGTGCCAGCAGTTACGTCGGCAGCTCCTACGAGCAGTACTTC. Its protein is CASSYVGSSYEQYF.

The rearrangement uses TRBV6-1 and TRBJ1-1; 8 nucleotides agree with TRBD1. Germline V gene lookup returns CDR1 MNHNS and CDR2 SASEGT. CDR3 length equals 15 residues. V was clipped by 6 bases and J by 6 bases; unmatched bases: 12. Here the CDR3 reads CASRERTGFMSEAFF. The DNA for the CDR3 is TGTGCCAGCAGGGAGCGGACAGGGTTTATGTCTGAAGCTTTCTTT.

V usage is TRBV14 and J usage is TRBJ2-7; the D gene is possibly TRBD2 (5 bases). Between the trimmed V and J ends, which lost 4 bases and 6 bases, there was a span of 7 bases. CDR1 is SGHDN, CDR2 FVKESK, per germline. The length of the CDR3 is 11 residues. The CDR3 region is CASSPGGEQYF. The CDR3 region has the DNA TGTGCCAGCAGCCCAGGAGGCGAGCAGTACTTC. The full variable domain, in which reference TRBV14 and TRBJ2-7 provide the parts outside the CDR3, is EAGVTQFPSHSVIEKGQTVTLRCDPISGHDNLYWYRRVMGKEIKFLLHFVKESKQDESGMPNNRFLAERTGGTYSTLKVQPAELEDSGVYFCASSPGGEQYFGPGTRLTVT.

The chain is built from TRBV5-4 and TRBJ2-7; 9 bases agree with TRBD1. V shed 4 bases, J shed 3 bases, and the junction held 5 bases outside the gene matches. CDR3 length: 14 amino acids. The germline CDR1 and CDR2 sequences are SGHNT and YYREEE (reference sequence). Here the CDR3 reads CASSPGTGNYEQYF. CDR3 DNA sequence: TGTGCCAGCAGCCCCGGGACAGGGAACTACGAGCAGTACTTC.

This rearrangement joins TRBV2 to TRBJ2-3; 8 bases line up with TRBD2. After removal of 6 bases from V and 1 base from J, the junction contained 3 bases not matched to a gene. This CDR3 is 14 amino acids long. Germline V CDR1 and CDR2: SNHLY, FYNNEI. CDR3 sequence: CASRPRGGTDTQYF. The CDR3 DNA reads as TGTGCCAGCAGACCGCGGGGGGGCACAGATACGCAGTATTTT.

This chain uses TRBV29-1 with TRBJ1-6; a weak D match, TRBD1 (6 bases). This CDR3 has 14 residues. V dropped 6 bases and J dropped 4 bases, with 13 bases sitting between them. Per the germline V gene, CDR1 is SQVTM and CDR2 is ANQGSEA. As DNA, the CDR3 is TGCAGCGTCCTTCTACAGGGTTATAATTCACCCCTCCACTTT. Its protein product is CSVLLQGYNSPLHF.

This sequence joins TRBV6-7 and TRBJ1-3, with D unclear. TRBV6-7 is filed as an ORF, its function uncertain. V was pared by 6 bases and J by 0 bases, with 9 bases between. The CDR3 consists of 14 residues. The DNA for the CDR3 is TGTGCCAGCAGGGCCAGAGACTCTGGAAACACCATATATTTT. Translated, it gives CASRARDSGNTIYF.

The rearrangement joins TRBV5-1 to TRBJ2-7; tentatively, D is TRBD2 (6 bases). The germline gives CDR1 SGHRS, CDR2 YFSETQ. CDR3 length: 14 amino acids. V was cut by 4 bases and J by 3 bases, with 14 bases left in between. DNA of the CDR3: TGCGCCAGCAGCCCCTCGGAGGGGCTCTACGAGCAGTACTTC. Protein product: CASSPSEGLYEQYF.

This CDR3 is CSVVGLGQSSYEQYF. CDR3 nucleotides: TGCAGCGTTGTCGGGCTGGGACAGAGTTCCTACGAGCAGTACTTC. The J gene is TRBJ2-7, the V gene TRBV29-1, with TRBD1 identical over 7 bases. Trimming removed 4 bases from V and 1 base from J; junction bases left unmatched: 10. The CDR3 is 15 residues long. From germline, CDR1 is SQVTM and CDR2 ANQGSEA.

The gene calls are TRBV27 and TRBJ1-2; 8 bases match TRBD1. The germline V gene has CDR1 MNHEY and CDR2 SMNVEV (reference sequence). The CDR3 has 14 residues. The V gene end was trimmed by 1 base and the J gene end by 8 bases; junction bases not matched to a gene: 6. The CDR3 region has the DNA TGTGCCAGCAGTTTATTAGCGACAGGGGAAGGCTACACCTTC. Protein sequence: CASSLLATGEGYTF.

The sample holds one count of this clone. This chain links TRBV4-1 with TRBJ1-2; no clear D gene. The CDR3 extends over 17 amino acids. The V gene lost 2 bases and the J gene lost 0 bases, with 16 bases spanning the gap. From germline, CDR1 is MGHRA and CDR2 YSYEKL. CDR3 protein: CASSQMGAETTNYGYTF. CDR3 bases: TGCGCCAGCAGCCAAATGGGCGCAGAAACTACTAACTATGGCTACACCTTC.

The genes are TRBV29-1 and TRBJ2-2; 8 bases match TRBD1. The CDR3 is made up of 16 amino acids. Germline assignment: CDR1 SQVTM and CDR2 ANQGSEA. V lost 0 bases and J lost 3; bases outside the gene matches: 6. CDR3 nucleotide sequence: TGCAGCGTTGAAGAATTGACAGGGGATTACACCGGGGAGCTGTTTTTT. This codes for CSVEELTGDYTGELFF.